This TCR beta chain is drawn from a study of post-analysis software for immune sequencing data. Study-wide background: Recorded disease courses covered relapsing-remitting, secondary progressive and progressive-relapsing multiple sclerosis. Some patients had no subtype annotation.

Study results and limitations: Higher frequency in patients than in controls was seen for about five TRBV segments, with TRBV5-6, TRBV5-1 and TRBV20-1 among them. Multiple sclerosis was associated with a significant reduction in normalized Chao1 diversity relative to controls. By F measure, samples from a shared preparation batch strongly co-clustered.

V trimming: 7 bases; J trimming: 8 bases; junction bases outside the gene matches: 13. This CDR3 contains 13 residues. CDR1 and CDR2 from the germline V gene are SQVTM and ANQGSEA. Unique molecular identifiers featured in each of the TCR beta cDNA libraries. About 500,000 cDNA molecules were obtained per 1 to 10 million input T cells. TCRdb analysed the PCR reads with MiXCR anew, one entry per CDR3 protein. Here the sample spans 740,000 or so distinct CDR3 sequences, roughly 50% being singletons. With respect to this clonotype: Its antigen remains unidentified.

The source of this sequence is a girl under 18 with multiple sclerosis. The rearrangement uses TRBV29-1 and TRBJ1-2, with 7 bases lining up with TRBD1. Sequencing was carried out using blood. In nucleotides, the CDR3 is TGCAGCGCAACACTTCAGGGGGTACGGGGCTACACCTTC. This translates into CSATLQGVRGYTF.